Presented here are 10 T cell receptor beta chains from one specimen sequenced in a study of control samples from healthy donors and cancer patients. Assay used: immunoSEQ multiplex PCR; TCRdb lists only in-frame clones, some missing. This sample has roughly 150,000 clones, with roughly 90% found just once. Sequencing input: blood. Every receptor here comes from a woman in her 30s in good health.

Written as DNA, the CDR3 is TGTGCCAGCAGTGTCACCGACCGGGTGGGACAGGGAGGAGATCAGCCCCAGCATTTT. It translates to CASSVTDRVGQGGDQPQHF. This chain uses TRBV6-4 with TRBJ1-5, with 9 bases that match TRBD1. The length of the CDR3 is 19 residues. CDR1 MRHNA and CDR2 SNTAGT come from the germline V gene. Trimming at V came to 4 bases and at J to 5 bases, leaving 18 bases not matched to a gene.

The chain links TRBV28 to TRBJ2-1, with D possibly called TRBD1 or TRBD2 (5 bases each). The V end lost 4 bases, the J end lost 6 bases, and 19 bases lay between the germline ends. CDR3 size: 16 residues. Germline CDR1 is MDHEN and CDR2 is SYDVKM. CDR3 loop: CASSSPGTVYTNEQFF. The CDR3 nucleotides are TGTGCCAGCAGTTCCCCCGGGACCGTATACACCAATGAGCAGTTCTTC. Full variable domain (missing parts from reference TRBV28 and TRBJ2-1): DVKVTQSSRYLVKRTGEKVFLECVQDMDHENMFWYRQDPGLGLRLIYFSYDVKMKEKGDIPEGYSVSREKKERFSLILESASTNQTSMYLCASSSPGTVYTNEQFFGPGTRLTVL.

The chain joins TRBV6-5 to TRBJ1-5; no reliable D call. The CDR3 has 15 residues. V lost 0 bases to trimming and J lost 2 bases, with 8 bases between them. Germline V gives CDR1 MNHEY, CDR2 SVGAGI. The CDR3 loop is CASSYSSLGNQPQHF. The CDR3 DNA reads TGTGCCAGCAGTTACTCGTCCCTTGGCAATCAGCCCCAGCATTTT.

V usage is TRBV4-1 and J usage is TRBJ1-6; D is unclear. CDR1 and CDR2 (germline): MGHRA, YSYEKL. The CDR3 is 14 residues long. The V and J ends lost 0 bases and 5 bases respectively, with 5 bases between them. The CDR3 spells CASSQEPDNSPLHF. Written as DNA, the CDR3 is TGCGCCAGCAGCCAAGAGCCGGATAATTCACCCCTCCACTTT.

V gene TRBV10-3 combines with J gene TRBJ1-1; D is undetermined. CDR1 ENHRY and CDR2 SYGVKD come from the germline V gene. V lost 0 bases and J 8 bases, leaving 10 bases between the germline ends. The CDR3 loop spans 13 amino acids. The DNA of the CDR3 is TGTGCCATCAGTGAGTCTAGGGCATTGGAAGCTTTCTTT. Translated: CAISESRALEAFF.

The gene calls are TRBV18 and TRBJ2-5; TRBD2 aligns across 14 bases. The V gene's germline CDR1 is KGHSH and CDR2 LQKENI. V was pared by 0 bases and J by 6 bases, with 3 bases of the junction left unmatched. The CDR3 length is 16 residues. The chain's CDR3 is CASSPPGTSGRKTQYF. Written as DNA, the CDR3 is TGTGCCAGCTCACCACCCGGGACTAGCGGGAGAAAGACCCAGTACTTC.

The CDR3 DNA reads TGTGCCAGCAGCTTGGTGTCAGGGGGATCCTATGGCTACACCTTC. It yields the protein CASSLVSGGSYGYTF. The V gene is TRBV5-6, the J gene TRBJ1-2, with TRBD1 identical over 7 bases. The CDR3 consists of 15 residues. The V gene end was trimmed by 0 bases and the J gene end by 4 bases; junction bases not matched to a gene: 6. Germline V CDR1 and CDR2: SGHDT, YYEEEE.

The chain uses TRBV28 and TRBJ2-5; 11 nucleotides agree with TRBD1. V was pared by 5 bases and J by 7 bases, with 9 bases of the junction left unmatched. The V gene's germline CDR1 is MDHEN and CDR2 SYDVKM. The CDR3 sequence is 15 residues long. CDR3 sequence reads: CASSPRGQGAGTQYF. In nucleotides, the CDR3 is TGTGCCAGCAGTCCCCGCGGACAGGGGGCTGGGACCCAGTACTTC.

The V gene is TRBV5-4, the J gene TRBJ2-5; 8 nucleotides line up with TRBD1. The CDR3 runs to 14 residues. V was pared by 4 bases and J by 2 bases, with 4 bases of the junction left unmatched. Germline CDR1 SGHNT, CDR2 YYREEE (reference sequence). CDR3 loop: CASSQDRAQETQYF. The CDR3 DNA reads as TGTGCCAGCAGCCAGGACAGGGCGCAAGAGACCCAGTACTTC.

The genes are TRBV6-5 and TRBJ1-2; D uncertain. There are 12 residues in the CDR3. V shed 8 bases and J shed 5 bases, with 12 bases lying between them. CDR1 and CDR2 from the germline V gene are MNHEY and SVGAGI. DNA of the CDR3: TGTGCCAGCGGTCCGGGGAGGTATGGCTACACCTTC. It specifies CASGPGRYGYTF.